This T cell receptor (beta chain) is drawn from a study of shared clonotypes between healthy human individuals. The study, taken as a whole, reports: Clonotypes not shared had lower generation probabilities than those common to all four donors.

Libraries were prepared by immunoSEQ multiplex PCR; TCRdb keeps only in-frame clonotypes and omits some of them. Of around 720,000 clones in the sample, roughly 72% were seen once. This clone has just a few counts. The target antigen is unknown. Germline CDR1 is SQVTM and CDR2 is ANQGSEA. This CDR3 is built from 12 residues. With 4 bases clipped from V and 4 bases from J, the junction kept 2 bases outside the gene matches. This TCR derives from a woman in her 30s in good health. Sequencing was carried out using memory CD4+ T cells sorted from blood. Described subset: CD45RA-negative fraction. The chain has TRBV29-1 and TRBJ1-1; 8 positions match TRBD1. Written as DNA, the CDR3 is TGCAGCGTTGGACAGGGGAGCACTGAAGCTTTCTTT. Its translation: CSVGQGSTEAFF.